Presented here are 27 T cell receptor beta chains from one specimen sequenced in a study of cytomegalovirus exposure and HLA in healthy donors. 13 Jbeta primers and 60 Vbeta primers were used for the PCR. The protocol was immunoSEQ multiplex PCR, while the TCRdb copy is restricted to in-frame clones and leaves out a portion. Recorded for this sample: approximately 45,000 clones. The sequenced material came from PBMCs. All receptors derive from a male donor in good health and CMV-seronegative.

This chain connects TRBV7-9 to TRBJ1-5, with D possibly being TRBD1 (5 bases). Germline loops: CDR1 SEHNR, CDR2 FQNEAQ (reference sequence). The CDR3 extends over 16 amino acids. Between the trimmed V and J ends, which lost 1 base and 7 bases, there was a span of 17 bases. CDR3 residues: CASSLGVDSTAQPQHF. The CDR3 nucleotides are TGTGCCAGCAGCTTAGGGGTCGACAGCACGGCACAGCCCCAGCATTTT.

The V and J genes are TRBV27 and TRBJ1-2, with D unresolved. The CDR3 is 13 amino acids. CDR1 and CDR2 (germline): MNHEY, SMNVEV (reference sequence). Deletions cut 5 bases from V and 1 base from J, with 8 bases between. The CDR3 nucleotides are TGTGCCAGCAGTCTCGCCAGTAACTATGGCTACACCTTC. As protein: CASSLASNYGYTF.

The V and J genes are TRBV15 and TRBJ2-3; 9 nucleotides agree with TRBD1. The trim removed 7 bases at V and 4 bases at J, leaving 6 bases unmatched. This CDR3 is 14 amino acids long. CDR1 LNHNV and CDR2 YYDKDF come from the germline V gene (reference sequence). The CDR3 region has the DNA TGTGCCACCACCCCGGGACAGGGAGCAGATACGCAGTATTTT. Protein: CATTPGQGADTQYF.

The chain has TRBV9 and TRBJ2-7, with 10 bases fitting TRBD2. Germline values: CDR1 SGDLS, CDR2 YYNGEE. V lost 3 bases and J lost 2; bases outside the gene matches: 5. The CDR3 contains 15 residues. CDR3: CASSATSGAPYEQYF. Here the CDR3 DNA reads TGTGCCAGCAGCGCAACTAGCGGGGCCCCCTACGAGCAGTACTTC.

The rearrangement links TRBV30 to TRBJ2-1; 9 nucleotides agree with TRBD2. The CDR3 covers 15 residues. Germline V CDR1 and CDR2: GTSNPN, SVGIG (reference sequence). With 2 bases clipped from V and 3 bases from J, the junction kept 5 bases outside the gene matches. The CDR3 DNA follows: TGTGCCTGGAGTCACCTTAGCGGGGGCTACAATGAGCAGTTCTTC. Protein: CAWSHLSGGYNEQFF.

V is TRBV9 and J is TRBJ1-2; D may be TRBD1 (6 bases). Trimming pared 3 bases from V and 7 bases from J, leaving 19 bases between. There are 15 residues in the CDR3. Germline CDR1 and CDR2: SGDLS and YYNGEE. The CDR3 reads CASSDTTGTLGGYTF. DNA for the CDR3: TGTGCCAGCAGCGATACCACAGGGACCCTTGGTGGCTACACCTTC.

The chain has TRBV6-4 and TRBJ2-1; 12 bases fit TRBD2. Germline V CDR1 and CDR2: MRHNA, SNTAGT. The CDR3 covers 15 residues. V lost 6 bases to trimming and J lost 2 bases; unmatched junction nucleotides: 2. The CDR3 protein is CASSRLAGAYNEQFF. In nucleotides, the CDR3 is TGTGCCAGCAGCCGACTAGCGGGGGCCTACAATGAGCAGTTCTTC.

V usage is TRBV4-3 and J usage is TRBJ1-2; D is unresolved. CDR3 length: 14 residues. V was trimmed by 1 base and J by 4 bases, leaving 10 bases between them. Per the germline V gene, CDR1 is LGHNA and CDR2 is YSLEER. This chain's CDR3 is CASSQGSYSYGYTF. The CDR3 DNA sequence: TGCGCCAGCAGCCAAGGGAGTTATAGCTATGGCTACACCTTC.

The genes are TRBV9 and TRBJ1-6; 9 positions match TRBD1. The CDR3 runs 17 residues. V shed 3 bases, J shed 8 bases, and the junction held 12 bases outside the gene matches. Germline V gene sequence: CDR1 SGDLS, CDR2 YYNGEE. The CDR3 loop is CASSARRTGEVHSPLHF. The CDR3 DNA reads TGTGCCAGCAGCGCTAGAAGGACAGGGGAAGTTCATTCACCCCTCCACTTT.

The chain recombines TRBV2 with TRBJ1-2, with 7 bases fitting TRBD1. The germline gives CDR1 SNHLY, CDR2 FYNNEI. Trimming at V came to 4 bases and at J to 2 bases, leaving 1 base not matched to a gene. The CDR3 covers 13 residues. CDR3 region: CASSGQGNYGYTF. CDR3 DNA sequence: TGTGCCAGCAGTGGACAGGGCAACTATGGCTACACCTTC.

The rearrangement links TRBV5-6 to TRBJ2-7; possible D gene TRBD1, 6 bases. V lost 4 bases to trimming and J lost 2 bases, with 19 bases between them. This CDR3 region has 16 residues. In germline, CDR1 is SGHDT, CDR2 YYEEEE. The CDR3, as DNA: TGTGCCAGCAGCCTACTGGGACAAGCTATGACCTACGAGCAGTACTTC. Translation gives CASSLLGQAMTYEQYF. Together with reference TRBV5-6 and TRBJ2-7, the CDR3 gives the full variable domain: DAGVTQSPTHLIKTRGQQVTLRCSPKSGHDTVSWYQQALGQGPQFIFQYYEEEERQRGNFPDRFSGHQFPNYSSELNVNALLLGDSALYLCASSLLGQAMTYEQYFGPGTRLTVT.

This rearrangement joins TRBV5-1 to TRBJ2-1; 9 bases agree with TRBD2. V trimming: 6 bases; J trimming: 2 bases; junction bases outside the gene matches: 12. The length of the CDR3 is 17 residues. Germline V gene data show CDR1 as SGHRS and CDR2 as YFSETQ. CDR3 in amino acids: CASTIDRGGGAYNEQFF. In DNA form, the CDR3 reads TGCGCCAGCACCATAGATCGTGGCGGGGGGGCCTACAATGAGCAGTTCTTC.

The chain recombines TRBV7-2 with TRBJ2-7, with TRBD2 matching over 12 bases. The J segment lost 6 bases and the V segment lost 1 base, leaving 4 bases of the junction unmatched. The germline gives CDR1 SGHTA, CDR2 FQGNSA. The CDR3 contains 15 residues. CDR3 nucleotides: TGTGCCAGCAGCTTAGGGCCTAGCGGGGGGGGCGAGCAGTACTTC. Amino acid sequence: CASSLGPSGGGEQYF.

The chain links TRBV4-3 to TRBJ2-3, with D unresolved. V dropped 1 base and J dropped 4 bases, with 9 bases sitting between them. This CDR3 contains 14 residues. Germline V gives CDR1 LGHNA, CDR2 YSLEER. CDR3 residues: CASSQVDFPDTQYF. In DNA form, the CDR3 reads TGCGCCAGCAGCCAAGTAGACTTTCCAGATACGCAGTATTTT.

This chain's CDR3 is CASSFSRGTEAFF. CDR3 DNA sequence: TGTGCCAGCAGCTTCTCCCGAGGGACTGAAGCTTTCTTT. The rearrangement uses TRBV7-3 and TRBJ1-1, with unresolved D. Germline-derived CDR1 and CDR2 are SGHTA and FQGTGA. There are 13 residues in the CDR3. The V end lost 3 bases, the J end lost 5 bases, and 10 bases lay between the germline ends.

J is TRBJ1-1 and V is TRBV6-5; 8 bases agree with TRBD1. Germline V gives CDR1 MNHEY, CDR2 SVGAGI. Trimming took 6 bases from V and 0 from J; bases not matched to a gene: 3. The CDR3 is 14 amino acids. The CDR3 protein is CASRGQVVNTEAFF. DNA of the CDR3: TGTGCCAGCAGGGGACAGGTGGTGAACACTGAAGCTTTCTTT.

The chain couples TRBV27 to TRBJ1-5; D remains unclear. Deletions cut 4 bases from V and 4 bases from J, with 8 bases between. The V gene's germline CDR1 is MNHEY and CDR2 SMNVEV (reference sequence). This CDR3 contains 13 residues. The CDR3 is CASSYSFNQPQHF. The CDR3 DNA reads as TGTGCCAGCAGTTATTCCTTTAATCAGCCCCAGCATTTT.

The rearrangement links TRBV19 to TRBJ1-1, with D perhaps matching TRBD1 (5 bases). V was cut by 5 bases and J by 5 bases, with 18 bases left in between. Germline CDR1 reads LNHDA; CDR2 reads SQIVND (reference sequence). The CDR3 sequence is 15 residues long. In nucleotides, the CDR3 is TGTGCCAGTAGTCCCGAGACAGTCTGGGAAACTGAAGCTTTCTTT. Its protein product is CASSPETVWETEAFF.

The chain carries TRBV5-1 and TRBJ1-6, with D possibly matching TRBD1 (5 bases). The V end lost 1 base, the J end lost 6 bases, and 5 bases lay between the germline ends. CDR1 SGHRS and CDR2 YFSETQ come from the germline V gene. This CDR3 contains 13 residues. Here the CDR3 reads CASSLQGNSPLHF. CDR3 nucleotides: TGCGCCAGCAGCTTGCAGGGTAATTCACCCCTCCACTTT.

The genes are TRBV27 and TRBJ1-2; 9 bases map to TRBD1. Trimming took 6 bases from V and 7 from J; bases not matched to a gene: 12. Per the germline V gene, CDR1 is MNHEY and CDR2 is SMNVEV (reference sequence). The CDR3 totals 15 residues. The DNA of the CDR3 is TGTGCCAGCAGCACTCCCGGGACAGGGAAGGGTGGCTACACCTTC. Translated, it gives CASSTPGTGKGGYTF.

V usage is TRBV27 and J usage is TRBJ2-1; tentative D call: TRBD1 (6 bases). This CDR3 is built from 14 residues. CDR1 and CDR2 from the germline V gene are MNHEY and SMNVEV (reference sequence). Deletions cut 5 bases from V and 8 bases from J, with 16 bases between. CDR3 bases: TGTGCCAGCAGTCCGGATACAGGGTGGTATGAGCAGTTCTTC. Amino acid sequence: CASSPDTGWYEQFF.

The chain couples TRBV19 to TRBJ1-2; 7 nucleotides agree with TRBD1. This CDR3 spans 16 amino acids. Losses at the gene ends were 4 bases for V and 0 bases for J; bases not matched to a gene: 8. Germline V gene sequence: CDR1 LNHDA, CDR2 SQIVND (reference sequence). For the CDR3, the DNA is TGTGCCAGTAGTACATCGACAGGGAAGTCTAACTATGGCTACACCTTC. Protein product: CASSTSTGKSNYGYTF.

The CDR3 here is CAWSVGGSYYNEQFF. The DNA for the CDR3 is TGTGCCTGGAGTGTAGGAGGGTCGTACTACAATGAGCAGTTCTTC. V and J are TRBV30 and TRBJ2-1, with a weak D call TRBD2 (6 bases). Germline-derived CDR1 and CDR2 are GTSNPN and SVGIG (reference sequence). This CDR3 comprises 15 residues. Trimming cost V 0 bases and J 3 bases, with 12 bases left between them.

The chain is built from TRBV7-6 and TRBJ2-7; D is possibly TRBD1 (5 bases). Germline values: CDR1 SGHVS, CDR2 FNYEAQ. CDR3 length equals 13 residues. V was clipped by 5 bases and J by 7 bases, with 15 bases between them. The CDR3 loop is CASSARAGREQYF. CDR3 coding DNA: TGTGCCAGCAGCGCTCGGGCAGGGCGAGAGCAGTACTTC. Complete variable domain (other parts from reference TRBV7-6 and TRBJ2-7): GAGVSQSPRYKVTKRGQDVALRCDPISGHVSLYWYRQALGQGPEFLTYFNYEAQQDKSGLPNDRFSAERPEGSISTLTIQRTEQRDSAMYRCASSARAGREQYFGPGTRLTVT.

CDR3 region: CASSPGQGYGYTF. The CDR3 DNA is TGTGCCAGCAGCCCAGGACAGGGCTATGGCTACACCTTC. The V call is TRBV7-2, the J call TRBJ1-2; 8 bases are a match to TRBD1. CDR1 and CDR2 from the germline V gene are SGHTA and FQGNSA. The CDR3 is 13 amino acids. J lost 4 bases, V lost 5 bases, and 3 bases had no gene match.

This chain connects TRBV5-6 to TRBJ2-1; 7 bases align to TRBD2. This CDR3 comprises 14 residues. Germline CDR1 and CDR2: SGHDT and YYEEEE. The ends lost 4 bases at V and 3 bases at J; junction bases unmatched: 4. CDR3 amino acids: CASSVWGGYNEQFF. CDR3 DNA sequence: TGTGCCAGCAGCGTGTGGGGGGGCTACAATGAGCAGTTCTTC. Supplemented by reference TRBV5-6 and TRBJ2-1, the full variable domain reads DAGVTQSPTHLIKTRGQQVTLRCSPKSGHDTVSWYQQALGQGPQFIFQYYEEEERQRGNFPDRFSGHQFPNYSSELNVNALLLGDSALYLCASSVWGGYNEQFFGPGTRLTVL.

The rearrangement joins TRBV6-5 to TRBJ1-1; 7 bases map to TRBD1. V dropped 3 bases and J dropped 10; count of bases not matched to a gene: 11. This CDR3 comprises 14 residues. Germline V CDR1 and CDR2: MNHEY, SVGAGI. The DNA for the CDR3 is TGTGCCAGCAGTTATAGGGGGCGCAAAGGCGGAGCTTTCTTT. Protein: CASSYRGRKGGAFF.